This T cell receptor (beta chain) was captured in a study of OX40 agonist ivuxolimab in advanced cancers. Produced via immunoSEQ multiplex PCR; TCRdb's table is partial and in-frame only. The sample consists of tens of thousands of clones, just under 95% of them appearing once. Baseline was the first blood sampling point, followed by cycle 4 day 1 and cycle 7 day 1. Study results and limitations: The expanded peripheral T cells' antigen specificity was not determined. Some patients who did not respond also had low normalized T-cell clonal expansion. Relative to CD4+ cells, CD8+ T cells on average had more expanded clones.

CDR1 and CDR2 (germline): SGHAT, FQNNGV. With V trimmed by 5 bases and J by 2 bases, 8 bases remained unmatched. This CDR3 spans 15 amino acids. For this clone: Its antigen is not known.

The TCR originated in an adult with an advanced solid tumor such as melanoma, head and neck, liver or kidney cancer. This chain connects TRBV11-2 to TRBJ2-7; 8 bases line up with TRBD2. Specimen: CD4+ or CD8+ T cells sorted from blood, collected in a trial of the OX40 agonist ivuxolimab. Here the CDR3 DNA reads TGTGCCAGCAGCCCCCGGGAGGGGACCACCTACGAGCAGTACTTC. It encodes CASSPREGTTYEQYF.